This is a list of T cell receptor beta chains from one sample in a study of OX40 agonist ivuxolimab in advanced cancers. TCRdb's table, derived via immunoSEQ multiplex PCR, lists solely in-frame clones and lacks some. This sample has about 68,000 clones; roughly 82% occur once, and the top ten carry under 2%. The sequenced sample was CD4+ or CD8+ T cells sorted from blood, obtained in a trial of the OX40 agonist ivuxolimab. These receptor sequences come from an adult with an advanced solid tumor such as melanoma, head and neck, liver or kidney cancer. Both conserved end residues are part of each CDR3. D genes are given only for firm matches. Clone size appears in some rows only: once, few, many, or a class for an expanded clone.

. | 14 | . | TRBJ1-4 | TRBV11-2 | TGTGCCAGCAGCCCCGGGACTACTAATGAAAAACTGTTTTTT | CASSPGTTNEKLFF
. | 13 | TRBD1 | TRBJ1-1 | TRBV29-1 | TGCAGCGGGCAGGGGGGCCCGAACACTGAAGCTTTCTTT | CSGQGGPNTEAFF
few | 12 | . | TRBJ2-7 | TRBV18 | TGTGCCAGCTCACCCACCGTTTATGAGCAGTACTTC | CASSPTVYEQYF
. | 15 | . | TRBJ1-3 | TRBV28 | TGTGCCAGCAGTGGAGACGTACAGGGCCGAAACACCATATATTTT | CASSGDVQGRNTIYF
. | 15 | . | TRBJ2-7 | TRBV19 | TGTGCCACCGCAGATGGGGACGATAGCTCCTACGAGCAGTACTTC | CATADGDDSSYEQYF
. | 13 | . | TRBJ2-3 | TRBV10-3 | TGTGCCATCAGTGAAGCTTTGGTAGATACGCAGTATTTT | CAISEALVDTQYF
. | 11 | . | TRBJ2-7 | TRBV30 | TGTGCCTGGAGTGTAAGTTACGAGCAGTACTTC | CAWSVSYEQYF
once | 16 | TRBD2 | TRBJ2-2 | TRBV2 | TGTGCCAGCAGTGTTCTAGCGGGAGCGAACACCGGGGAGCTGTTTTTT | CASSVLAGANTGELFF
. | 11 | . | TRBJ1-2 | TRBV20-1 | TGCAGTGCCCTGGTCGACTATGGCTACACCTTC | CSALVDYGYTF
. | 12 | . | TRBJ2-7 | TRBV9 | TGTGCCAGCAGCGTAGACGCCGACGAGCAGTACTTC | CASSVDADEQYF
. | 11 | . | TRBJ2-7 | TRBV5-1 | TGCGCCAGCAGCTTGGCGGATACGCAGTACTTC | CASSLADTQYF
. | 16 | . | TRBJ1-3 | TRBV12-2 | TGTGCAAGTCGCTTAGGTCCCGACCCACCTGGAAACACCATATATTTT | CASRLGPDPPGNTIYF
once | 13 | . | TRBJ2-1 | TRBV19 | TGTGCCAGTAGTATGTTCCTTGAGACCGAGCAGTTCTTC | CASSMFLETEQFF
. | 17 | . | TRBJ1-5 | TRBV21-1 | TGTGCCAGCAATCTAGGACAGGGGGGTGATAGCAATCAGCCCCAGCATTTT | CASNLGQGGDSNQPQHF
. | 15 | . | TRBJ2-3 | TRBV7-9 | TGTGCCGCGCAGGATAAGGGAAGGAGCACAGATACGCAGTATTTT | CAAQDKGRSTDTQYF
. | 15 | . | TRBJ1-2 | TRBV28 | TGTGCCAGCAGTTTACGGGGCCCGGGGAACTATGGCTACACCTTC | CASSLRGPGNYGYTF
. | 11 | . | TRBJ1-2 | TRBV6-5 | TGTGCCAGCAGGACAGCCACTCGCTACACCTTC | CASRTATRYTF